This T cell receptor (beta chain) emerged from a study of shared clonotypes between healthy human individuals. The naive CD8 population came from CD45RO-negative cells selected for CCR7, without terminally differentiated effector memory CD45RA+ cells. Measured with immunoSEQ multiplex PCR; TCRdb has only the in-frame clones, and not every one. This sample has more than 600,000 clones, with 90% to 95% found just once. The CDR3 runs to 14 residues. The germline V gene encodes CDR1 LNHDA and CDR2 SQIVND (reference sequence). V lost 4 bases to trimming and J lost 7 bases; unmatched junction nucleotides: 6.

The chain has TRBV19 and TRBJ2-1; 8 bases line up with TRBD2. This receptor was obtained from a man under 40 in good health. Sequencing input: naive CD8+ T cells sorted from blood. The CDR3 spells CASSTGGNRNEQFF. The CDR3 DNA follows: TGTGCCAGTAGTACGGGAGGGAATAGAAATGAGCAGTTCTTC.